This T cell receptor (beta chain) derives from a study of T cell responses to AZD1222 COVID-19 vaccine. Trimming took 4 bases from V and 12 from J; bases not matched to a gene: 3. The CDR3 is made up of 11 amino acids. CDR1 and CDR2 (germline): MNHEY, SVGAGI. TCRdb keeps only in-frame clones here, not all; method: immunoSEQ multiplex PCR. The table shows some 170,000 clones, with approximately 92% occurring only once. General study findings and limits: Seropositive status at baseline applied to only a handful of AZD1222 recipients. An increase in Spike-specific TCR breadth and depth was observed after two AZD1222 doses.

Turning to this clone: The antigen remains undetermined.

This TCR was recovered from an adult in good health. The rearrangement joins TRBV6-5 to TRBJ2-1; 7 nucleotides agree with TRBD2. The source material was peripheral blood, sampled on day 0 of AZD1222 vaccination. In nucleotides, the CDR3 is TGTGCCAGCAGTTTGGGCGGGGGGCAGTTCTTC. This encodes CASSLGGGQFF.